The 17 T cell receptor beta chains below were found in one sample sequenced in a study of blood T cell repertoires in COVID-19. TCRdb keeps only in-frame clones here, not all; method: immunoSEQ multiplex PCR. The top ten hold roughly 1.4% of the sample, which has about 380,000 clones, 80% to 90% seen once. The sequenced material came from PBMCs or T cells enriched from blood (not recorded which). These receptors originate from a young man who had recovered from COVID-19.

This chain connects TRBV27 to TRBJ2-3, with unresolved D. V was clipped by 5 bases and J by 5 bases, with 11 bases between them. The CDR3 sequence is 13 residues long. Germline V CDR1 and CDR2: MNHEY, SMNVEV (reference sequence). CDR3 residues: CASSPQVGDTQYF. The CDR3 DNA follows: TGTGCCAGCAGTCCCCAGGTAGGAGATACGCAGTATTTT.

DNA of the CDR3: TGTGCCAGCAGCCCGGCGGGGCATGGCTACACCTTC. Translated: CASSPAGHGYTF. The rearrangement links TRBV6-5 to TRBJ1-2; perhaps TRBD1 as D (5 bases). Trimming cost V 6 bases and J 6 bases, with 11 bases left between them. This CDR3 comprises 12 residues. Germline V gives CDR1 MNHEY, CDR2 SVGAGI.

The chain links TRBV7-9 to TRBJ2-7, with TRBD1 identical over 10 bases. CDR3 length equals 13 residues. The germline V gene has CDR1 SEHNR and CDR2 FQNEAQ (reference sequence). With V trimmed by 1 base and J by 6 bases, 0 bases remained unmatched. DNA for the CDR3: TGTGCCAGCAGCTTAGGGACAGGGGGCGAGCAGTACTTC. Its protein is CASSLGTGGEQYF.

The chain combines TRBV6-1 with TRBJ1-5, with 8 bases that match TRBD1. Germline V gene lookup returns CDR1 MNHNS and CDR2 SASEGT. Germline trimming cut 0 bases from V and 2 bases from J; bases unmatched to any gene: 0. The CDR3 runs 15 residues. CDR3 nucleotide sequence: TGTGCCAGCAGTGAAGCGACAGGGGGCAATCAGCCCCAGCATTTT. As protein: CASSEATGGNQPQHF.

The CDR3 protein is CASSGQGNYGYTF. The CDR3 nucleotides read TGTGCCAGCAGTGGACAGGGAAACTATGGCTACACCTTC. The chain links TRBV6-1 to TRBJ1-2; 7 bases map to TRBD1. The CDR3 is 13 amino acids. Trimming removed 4 bases from V and 2 bases from J; junction bases left unmatched: 1. Germline-derived CDR1 and CDR2 are MNHNS and SASEGT.

This clone has only one observation. This chain connects TRBV19 to TRBJ1-3; TRBD1 aligns across 7 bases. The CDR3 totals 14 residues. The germline V gene has CDR1 LNHDA and CDR2 SQIVND (reference sequence). Trimming cost V 5 bases and J 8 bases; bases outside gene matches: 9. The CDR3 spells CASSWDSAADTIYF. Here the CDR3 DNA reads TGTGCCAGTAGTTGGGACAGCGCGGCGGACACCATATATTTT.

This clone occurred a few times. The V gene is TRBV6-5, the J gene TRBJ1-2; D gene ambiguous. V dropped 10 bases and J dropped 1 base, with 7 bases sitting between them. Germline-derived CDR1 and CDR2 are MNHEY and SVGAGI. This CDR3 contains 11 residues. The CDR3 protein is CATHSNYGYTF. The CDR3 DNA sequence: TGTGCCACCCATAGTAACTATGGCTACACCTTC.

The chain links TRBV5-6 to TRBJ2-5; D perhaps matches TRBD2 (6 bases). There are 15 residues in the CDR3. The V gene lost 0 bases and the J gene lost 4 bases, with 13 bases spanning the gap. The germline CDR1 and CDR2 sequences are SGHDT and YYEEEE. The CDR3 nucleotides are TGTGCCAGCAGCTTGGCCGGGGGTAGGGCAGAGACCCAGTACTTC. The encoded protein is CASSLAGGRAETQYF.

This sequence joins TRBV6-2 or TRBV6-3 and TRBJ1-1; 7 bases are shared with TRBD1. The CDR3 is 14 amino acids. The trim removed 5 bases at V and 1 base at J, leaving 4 bases unmatched. The germline V gene encodes CDR1 MNHEY and CDR2 SVGEGT. CDR3 loop: CASSATGENTEAFF. The CDR3 DNA is TGTGCCAGCAGTGCCACAGGGGAGAACACTGAAGCTTTCTTT.

The V call is TRBV6-6, the J call TRBJ1-1; 10 bases fit TRBD1. V shed 9 bases, J shed 1 base, and the junction held 11 bases outside the gene matches. This CDR3 region has 16 residues. Germline values: CDR1 MNHNY, CDR2 SVGAGI (reference sequence). The CDR3 loop reads CASRDRGSLRNTEAFF. Here the CDR3 DNA reads TGTGCCAGTCGGGACAGGGGATCCTTGAGGAACACTGAAGCTTTCTTT.

The genes are TRBV7-9 and TRBJ2-3, with 10 bases lining up with TRBD2. Trimming cost V 5 bases and J 6 bases; bases outside gene matches: 11. The germline V gene encodes CDR1 SEHNR and CDR2 FQNEAQ (reference sequence). This CDR3 has 16 residues. CDR3 sequence reads: CASSAKAGGTVDTQYF. In DNA, the CDR3 is TGTGCCAGCAGCGCAAAAGCGGGGGGGACAGTGGATACGCAGTATTTT.

A word on this clone: The same CDR3 is also encoded by other DNA sequences in this sample. The rearrangement uses TRBV5-1 and TRBJ2-3; 9 bases match TRBD1. V shed 4 bases and J 3 bases; nucleotides not matched to a gene: 3. The CDR3 length is 14 residues. Germline CDR1 SGHRS, CDR2 YFSETQ. CDR3 sequence: CASSPGQGTDTQYF. DNA of the CDR3: TGCGCCAGCAGCCCGGGACAGGGAACAGATACGCAGTATTTT.

To note about this clone: Other DNA sequences in the same sample also yield this CDR3. J is TRBJ1-5 and V is TRBV19; TRBD1 matches 7 bases. Trimming at V came to 5 bases and at J to 0 bases, leaving 4 bases not matched to a gene. The germline V gene encodes CDR1 LNHDA and CDR2 SQIVND (reference sequence). This CDR3 is built from 15 residues. CDR3 bases: TGTGCCAGTAGTGACACAGGGGATAGCAATCAGCCCCAGCATTTT. Its translation: CASSDTGDSNQPQHF.

In regard to this clone: The same CDR3 can be traced to other DNA sequences in this sample. The chain uses TRBV27 and TRBJ2-7; D gene uncertain. V was shortened by 3 bases and J by 1 base, with 7 bases between the two germline ends. The V gene's germline CDR1 is MNHEY and CDR2 SMNVEV (reference sequence). This CDR3 has 13 residues. CDR3: CASSLMASYEQYF. The CDR3 nucleotides read TGTGCCAGCAGTTTGATGGCTTCCTACGAGCAGTACTTC.

This clone has just a few counts. Other DNA sequences in this sample translate to the same CDR3. The rearrangement uses TRBV7-9 and TRBJ2-5, with TRBD2 identical over 7 bases. Germline V gives CDR1 SEHNR, CDR2 FQNEAQ (reference sequence). V lost 3 bases to trimming and J lost 2 bases; unmatched junction nucleotides: 0. The CDR3 has 13 amino acids. The CDR3 spells CASSLGGQETQYF. CDR3 bases: TGTGCCAGCAGCTTGGGGGGGCAAGAGACCCAGTACTTC. Full variable domain (missing parts from reference TRBV7-9 and TRBJ2-5): DTGVSQNPRHKITKRGQNVTFRCDPISEHNRLYWYRQTLGQGPEFLTYFQNEAQLEKSRLLSDRFSAERPKGSFSTLEIQRTEQGDSAMYLCASSLGGQETQYFGPGTRLLVL.

This chain connects TRBV5-4 to TRBJ1-2; D call uncertain. The V end lost 3 bases, the J end lost 2 bases, and 11 bases lay between the germline ends. The CDR3 has 14 amino acids. Germline V lookup: CDR1 SGHNT, CDR2 YYREEE (reference sequence). In nucleotides, the CDR3 is TGTGCCAGCAGCTCGGGTGGGTCGAACTATGGCTACACCTTC. It specifies CASSSGGSNYGYTF.

The rearrangement uses TRBV1 and TRBJ2-2; the D segment call TRBD2 is taken from the table without a DNA check. TRBV1 is reported as a pseudogene. The CDR3 spans 12 residues. CDR3 sequence (DNA): TGCACCAGCAGCCTTCGGAGCGGGGAGCTGTTTTTT. This gives the protein CTSSLRSGELFF.